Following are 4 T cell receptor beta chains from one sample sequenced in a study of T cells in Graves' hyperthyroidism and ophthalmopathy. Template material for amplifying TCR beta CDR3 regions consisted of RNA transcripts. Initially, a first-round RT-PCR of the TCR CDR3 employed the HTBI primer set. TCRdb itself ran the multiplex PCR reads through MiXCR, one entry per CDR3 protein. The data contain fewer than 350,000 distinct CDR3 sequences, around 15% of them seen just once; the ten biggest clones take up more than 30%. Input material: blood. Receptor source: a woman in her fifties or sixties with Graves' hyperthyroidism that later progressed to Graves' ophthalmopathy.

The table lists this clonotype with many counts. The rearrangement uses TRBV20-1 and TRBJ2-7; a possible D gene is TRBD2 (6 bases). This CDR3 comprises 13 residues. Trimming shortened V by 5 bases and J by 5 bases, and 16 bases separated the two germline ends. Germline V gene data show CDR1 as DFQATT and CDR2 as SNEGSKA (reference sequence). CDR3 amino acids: CSAGGFWGDEQYF. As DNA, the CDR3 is TGCAGTGCTGGAGGGTTTTGGGGTGACGAGCAGTACTTC.

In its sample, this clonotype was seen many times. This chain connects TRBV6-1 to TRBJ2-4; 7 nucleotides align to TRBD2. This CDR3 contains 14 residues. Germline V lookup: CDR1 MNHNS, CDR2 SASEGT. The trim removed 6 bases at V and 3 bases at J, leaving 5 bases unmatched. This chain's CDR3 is CASRGRAGKNIQYF. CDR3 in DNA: TGTGCCAGCAGGGGGAGGGCCGGCAAAAACATTCAGTACTTC.

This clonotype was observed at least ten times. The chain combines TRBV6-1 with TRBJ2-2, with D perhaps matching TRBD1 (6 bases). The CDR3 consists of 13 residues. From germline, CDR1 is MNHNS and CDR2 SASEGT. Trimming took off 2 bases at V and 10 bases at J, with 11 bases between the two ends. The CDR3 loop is CASSEKDRTELFF. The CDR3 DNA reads TGTGCCAGCAGTGAAAAAGACAGGACGGAGCTGTTTTTT.

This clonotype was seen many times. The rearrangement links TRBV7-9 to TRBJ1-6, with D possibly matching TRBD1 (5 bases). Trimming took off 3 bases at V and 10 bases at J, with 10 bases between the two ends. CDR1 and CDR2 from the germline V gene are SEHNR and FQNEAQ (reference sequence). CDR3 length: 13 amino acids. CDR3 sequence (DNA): TGTGCCAGCAGCTTGGACATACAATCACCCCTCCACTTT. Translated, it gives CASSLDIQSPLHF.